One and the same sample provided the 8 T cell receptor beta chains below, sequenced in a study of blood T cell repertoires in COVID-19. The method was immunoSEQ multiplex PCR; TCRdb's version includes in-frame clones alone and lacks a portion of them. The table records around 63,000 clones, around 82% of them present only once. Sequenced input: peripheral blood. These receptors were collected from a man between 60 and 70 years old with COVID-19, enrolled during active disease.

This clone showed up just a few times. V and J are TRBV2 and TRBJ1-1; D uncertain. The CDR3 has 11 residues. The V gene lost 7 bases and the J gene lost 5 bases, with 8 bases spanning the gap. Germline-derived CDR1 and CDR2 are SNHLY and FYNNEI. The CDR3 region is CASMRETEAFF. The CDR3 nucleotides read TGTGCCAGCATGCGGGAAACTGAAGCTTTCTTT.

This clone was observed a single time. This chain connects TRBV3-1 (or the pseudogene TRBV3-2) to TRBJ1-1; D remains unclear. The CDR3 runs to 14 residues. Germline-derived CDR1 and CDR2 are LGHDT and YNNKEL (reference sequence). The germline V and J ends were trimmed by 1 base and 2 bases, with 8 bases remaining between them. This chain's CDR3 is CASSQASINTEAFF. CDR3 coding DNA: TGTGCCAGCAGCCAAGCTAGTATCAACACTGAAGCTTTCTTT.

As regards this clone: A read error may account for a junction end that differs from germline. The chain uses TRBV6-5 and TRBJ1-4, with 7 positions matching TRBD1. This CDR3 spans 15 amino acids. In germline, CDR1 is MNHEY, CDR2 SVGAGI. DNA for the CDR3: TGTGCCAGCAGCTACTCGGGACAGCTTAATGAAAAACTGTTTTTT. As protein: CASSYSGQLNEKLFF.

The genes are TRBV21-1 and TRBJ2-2; TRBD2, as called in the table, went unchecked against the DNA. TRBV21-1 is a documented pseudogene. This CDR3 is 19 amino acids long. The CDR3 loop is CASSKPGREGSIGRGELFF. The CDR3 DNA is TGTGCCAGCAGCAAACCGGGGCGGGAGGGCTCTATAGGAAGAGGGGAGCTGTTTTTT.

This chain links TRBV7-9 with TRBJ1-5; TRBD1 might be the D (5 bases). The CDR3 covers 17 residues. V was pared by 4 bases and J by 1 base, with 17 bases between. Germline CDR1 is SEHNR and CDR2 is FQNEAQ (reference sequence). The CDR3 protein is CASSYTLGGGSNQPQHF. The CDR3 DNA is TGTGCCAGCAGCTATACGCTCGGGGGTGGGAGCAATCAGCCCCAGCATTTT.

The gene calls are TRBV19 and TRBJ1-2, with no clear D. The V and J ends lost 7 bases and 5 bases respectively, with 11 bases between them. CDR1 and CDR2 (germline): LNHDA, SQIVND (reference sequence). The CDR3 has 12 amino acids. CDR3 sequence: CASNPPGYGYTF. The CDR3 DNA follows: TGTGCCAGTAACCCACCCGGGTATGGCTACACCTTC.

The rearrangement links TRBV7-9 to TRBJ1-3; tentatively, D is TRBD1 (5 bases). The CDR3 extends over 15 amino acids. V was trimmed by 5 bases and J by 2 bases, leaving 13 bases between them. Looked up from germline, CDR1 is SEHNR and CDR2 is FQNEAQ (reference sequence). The CDR3: CASSTDITTGNTIYF. CDR3 bases: TGTGCCAGCAGCACGGACATTACCACTGGAAACACCATATATTTT. The whole variable domain, filled in from reference TRBV7-9 and TRBJ1-3, reads DTGVSQNPRHKITKRGQNVTFRCDPISEHNRLYWYRQTLGQGPEFLTYFQNEAQLEKSRLLSDRFSAERPKGSFSTLEIQRTEQGDSAMYLCASSTDITTGNTIYFGEGSWLTVV.

This chain uses TRBV5-5 with TRBJ2-7, with a weak D call TRBD1 (6 bases). The germline V and J ends were trimmed by 0 bases and 1 base, with 17 bases remaining between them. The CDR3 sequence is 17 residues long. Germline V lookup: CDR1 SGHKS, CDR2 YYEKEE (reference sequence). The CDR3 DNA reads TGTGCCAGCAGCTTGGAAGGGCAGGGGCACCGTTCCTACGAGCAGTACTTC. Its translation: CASSLEGQGHRSYEQYF.